This T cell receptor (beta chain) was sequenced in a study of blood T cell repertoires in COVID-19. Across the study: Italy, Spain and the United States were the sources of the convalescent and acute COVID-19 samples.

Clones were sequenced by immunoSEQ multiplex PCR, and TCRdb holds only the in-frame ones, with some missing. Found here are 390,000 or so clones, roughly 89% of them singletons; the top ten hold around 10%. Germline loops: CDR1 MDHEN, CDR2 SYDVKM. V gave up 3 bases and J gave up 7 bases, with 12 bases separating them. CDR3 length: 14 amino acids. Individuals aged roughly 18 to 95 years were recruited from 20 to 25 US areas. Membership in each cohort depended on participant-reported clinical history. Sequencing used PBMCs or T cells enriched from blood (not recorded which). The clonotype was recovered from a woman aged 45 to 65 who had recovered from COVID-19. This chain links TRBV28 with TRBJ1-4; TRBD1 might be the D (5 bases). The CDR3 coding sequence is TGTGCCAGCAGTTTTGTACAGGCTGCTGAAAAACTGTTTTTT. This sequence encodes CASSFVQAAEKLFF.